This T cell receptor (beta chain) was obtained from a study of post-analysis software for immune sequencing data. Study-wide results and limits: Samples from a shared batch, those prepared together, strongly co-clustered by F measure. About five TRBV segments occurring more often in patients than controls included TRBV5-6, TRBV5-1 and TRBV20-1. Those with multiple sclerosis, the patient group, showed significantly lower normalized Chao1 diversity than controls.

Unique-molecular-identifier-tagged TCR beta cDNA libraries were used. Each CDR3 protein is one row after TCRdb ran MiXCR on the PCR reads. The sample has some 700,000 distinct CDR3 sequences; around 64% are singletons. On this clonotype itself: Antigen unknown.

The CDR3 spans 15 residues. V dropped 5 bases and J dropped 5 bases, with 16 bases sitting between them. The germline V gene encodes CDR1 MNHEY and CDR2 SVGAGI. The chain joins TRBV6-5 to TRBJ1-5, with D perhaps matching TRBD1 (5 bases). Sequencing was done on a sample of blood. The TCR originated in a girl aged 2 to 9 with multiple sclerosis. The CDR3 DNA reads TGTGCCAGCAGTGCATACCCGGGACCTCATCAGCCCCAGCATTTT. Protein sequence: CASSAYPGPHQPQHF.